The 27 T cell receptor beta chains below were found in one sample sequenced in a study of blood T cells in healthy people across ages. Sample-barcoded 5' priming and a J-beta primer mix drove a second PCR of roughly 7 to 11 cycles. TCRdb ran MiXCR on the 5' RACE reads and lists one entry per CDR3 protein. Among 1.5 million to 2 million distinct CDR3 sequences listed, 25% to 30% were seen once. Specimen: blood. All receptors derive from a woman aged 25 to 45 in good health.

This clonotype was observed a single time. The chain is built from TRBV2 and TRBJ2-5; 10 positions agree with TRBD2. The J call is uncertain, as TRBJ2-1 better fits the DNA end. CDR1 and CDR2 from the germline V gene are SNHLY and FYNNEI. CDR3 length equals 15 residues. CDR3 DNA sequence: TGTGCCAGCATCTTCGGACTAGCGGACAAAGAGACCCAGTTCTTC. Its protein is CASIFGLADKETQFF.

The CDR3 sequence: CASSLRYVGQADGEQYF. The CDR3 nucleotides read TGCGCCAGCAGCTTGAGGTATGTCGGACAGGCAGATGGGGAGCAGTACTTC. The V and J genes are TRBV5-1 and TRBJ2-5; TRBD1 agrees at 7 bases. The junction had 20 bases not matched to a gene; V was cut back by 1 base and J by 11 bases. Germline CDR1 reads SGHRS; CDR2 reads YFSETQ. CDR3 length: 17 residues.

As to this clonotype: This clone may be a read error of a much larger clone one base away. J is TRBJ2-4 and V is TRBV7-6, with TRBD2 as a possible D gene (7 bases). From germline, CDR1 is SGHVS and CDR2 FNYEAQ. This CDR3 region has 16 residues. The CDR3 nucleotides are TGTACCAGCAGCTTAGGGGGGGCCCTAGCCAAAAACATTCAGTACTTC. It specifies CTSSLGGALAKNIQYF.

The chain joins TRBV4-3 to TRBJ2-1; 8 nucleotides match TRBD2. Germline-derived CDR1 and CDR2 are LGHNA and YSLEER. V trimming: 5 bases; J trimming: 6 bases; junction bases outside the gene matches: 12. The CDR3 loop spans 16 amino acids. CDR3 in DNA: TGCGCCAGCAGCTCCTCGGGACTAGGGGCGTCCAATGAGCAGTTCTTC. Protein sequence: CASSSSGLGASNEQFF.

The chain joins TRBV4-3 to TRBJ1-6; maybe TRBD1 (6 bases). Germline V CDR1 and CDR2: LGHNA, YSLEER. The CDR3 length is 15 residues. The germline V and J ends were trimmed by 4 bases and 7 bases, with 14 bases remaining between them. The CDR3 region is CASSPTTGLNSPLHF. The CDR3 DNA sequence: TGCGCCAGCAGCCCGACGACAGGTCTGAATTCACCCCTCCACTTT.

This clonotype was counted ten times or more. This chain joins TRBV9 and TRBJ2-4, with D tentatively TRBD1 or TRBD2 (5 bases each). Germline lookup yields CDR1 SGDLS and CDR2 YYNGEE. V dropped 4 bases and J dropped 6 bases, with 14 bases sitting between them. The CDR3 length is 14 residues. For the CDR3, the DNA is TGTGCCAGCAGCATGACCGGGACCGCAAACATTCAGTACTTC. It codes for CASSMTGTANIQYF.

At least ten counts were recorded for this clonotype. The chain employs TRBV15 and TRBJ2-5; 12 bases match TRBD1. The CDR3 is made up of 16 amino acids. Trimming at V came to 0 bases and at J to 5 bases, leaving 4 bases not matched to a gene. Looked up from germline, CDR1 is LNHNV and CDR2 is YYDKDF (reference sequence). CDR3 in amino acids: CATSRDGTGGRETQYF. CDR3 coding DNA: TGTGCCACCAGCAGAGATGGGACAGGGGGCAGGGAGACCCAGTACTTC.

A remark on this clonotype: A much larger clone lies one base from this, so it may be a read error. V and J are TRBV24-1 and TRBJ2-6; D not certain. Germline V lookup: CDR1 KGHDR, CDR2 SFDVKD. The V end lost 6 bases, the J end lost 0 bases, and 2 bases lay between the germline ends. The CDR3 is 13 residues long. In nucleotides, the CDR3 is TGTGCCACCAGTAACTCTGGGGCCAACGTCCTGACTTTC. Its translation is CATSNSGANVLTF.

This chain joins TRBV5-1 and TRBJ2-1, with 8 bases identical to TRBD2. V lost 0 bases and J lost 6; bases outside the gene matches: 14. Germline V gene lookup returns CDR1 SGHRS and CDR2 YFSETQ. The CDR3 runs to 18 residues. This chain's CDR3 is CASSLERFRGGQGNEQFF. The CDR3 bases are TGCGCCAGCAGCTTGGAGAGGTTCCGGGGGGGCCAAGGCAATGAGCAGTTCTTC. Together with reference TRBV5-1 and TRBJ2-1, the CDR3 gives the full variable domain: KAGVTQTPRYLIKTRGQQVTLSCSPISGHRSVSWYQQTPGQGLQFLFEYFSETQRNKGNFPGRFSGRQFSNSRSEMNVSTLELGDSALYLCASSLERFRGGQGNEQFFGPGTRLTVL.

In its sample, this clonotype was seen a few times. At one end the junction does not follow the germline gene, possibly because of a read error. V gene TRBV29-1 combines with J gene TRBJ1-2; weak D call: TRBD1 (5 bases). This CDR3 spans 12 amino acids. Germline V CDR1 and CDR2: SQVTM, ANQGSEA. CDR3 loop: CSVLGRNYVYTF. Here the CDR3 DNA reads TGCAGCGTTCTGGGGCGCAACTATGTCTACACCTTC.

Regarding this clonotype: One end of the junction does not line up with germline, which may come from a read error. CDR3 amino acids: CASSNFIGGVAYGQYF. CDR3 nucleotides: TGTGCCAGCAGCAACTTTATAGGGGGGGTTGCCTACGGGCAGTACTTC. The chain has TRBV5-5 and TRBJ2-7; D may be TRBD2 (7 bases). Germline loops: CDR1 SGHKS, CDR2 YYEKEE (reference sequence). This CDR3 region has 16 residues. The full variable domain, with the rest looked up from reference TRBV5-5 and TRBJ2-7, is DAGVTQSPTHLIKTRGQQVTLRCSPISGHKSVSWYQQVLGQGPQFIFQYYEKEERGRGNFPDRFSARQFPNYSSELNVNALLLGDSALYLCASSNFIGGVAYGQYFGPGTRLTVT.

This clonotype turned up a few times. The V gene is TRBV7-9, the J gene TRBJ2-3; the D gene could be TRBD1 or TRBD2 (5 bases each). The CDR3 loop spans 17 amino acids. Germline values: CDR1 SEHNR, CDR2 FQNEAQ (reference sequence). The V gene lost 2 bases and the J gene lost 0 bases, with 15 bases spanning the gap. The DNA for the CDR3 is TGTGCCAGCAGCTTATCTCCGGGATGGGGGAGCACAGATACGCAGTATTTT. This encodes CASSLSPGWGSTDTQYF.

There are many counts of this clonotype. The V call is TRBV12-3 or TRBV12-4, the J call TRBJ2-5, with a possible D match to TRBD1 (6 bases). The CDR3 sequence is 13 residues long. Trimming removed 5 bases from V and 3 bases from J, with 10 bases in between. The CDR3 region is CASSARGEETQYF. CDR3 sequence (DNA): TGTGCCAGCAGTGCCAGGGGAGAAGAGACCCAGTACTTC.

This clonotype was seen ten or more times. The chain recombines TRBV25-1 with TRBJ2-1; D might be TRBD2 (6 bases). The CDR3 consists of 11 residues. The V gene's germline CDR1 is MGHDK and CDR2 SYGVNS. Trimming stripped 8 bases from V and 9 bases from J, with 11 bases between. This CDR3 is CASSGGGEQFF. CDR3 nucleotide sequence: TGTGCCAGCTCCGGGGGAGGTGAGCAGTTCTTC.

The rearrangement links TRBV7-3 to TRBJ2-3, with 9 bases aligning to TRBD2. J lost 1 base, V lost 1 base, and 6 bases had no gene match. CDR1 is SGHTA, CDR2 FQGTGA, per germline. The CDR3 covers 17 residues. The CDR3 DNA reads TGTGCCAGCAGCTTAATCTGGGTAGCGGGGGGCACAGATACGCAGTATTTT. It is translated as CASSLIWVAGGTDTQYF.

This rearrangement joins TRBV12-3 or TRBV12-4 to TRBJ2-7; D is uncertain. The CDR3 consists of 16 residues. Deletions cut 3 bases from V and 3 bases from J, with 18 bases between. In DNA form, the CDR3 reads TGTGCCAGCAGTTTTTCCGGGTCTCGAACGAACTACGAGCAGTACTTC. It is translated as CASSFSGSRTNYEQYF.

This clonotype came up many times. This rearrangement joins TRBV5-1 to TRBJ2-7; D may be TRBD1 (5 bases). The CDR3 length is 13 residues. CDR1 is SGHRS, CDR2 YFSETQ, per germline. V was pared by 0 bases and J by 5 bases, with 9 bases between. The CDR3 nucleotides read TGCGCCAGCAGCTTGGCAAGGGGCCACGAGCAGTACTTC. Its translation: CASSLARGHEQYF.

This chain joins TRBV6-1 and TRBJ2-1, with a tentative D call TRBD1 (6 bases). The germline gives CDR1 MNHNS, CDR2 SASEGT. V dropped 0 bases and J dropped 10 bases, with 10 bases sitting between them. CDR3 length: 13 residues. The CDR3 loop reads CASSEAYREEQFF. Written as DNA, the CDR3 is TGTGCCAGCAGTGAAGCGTACAGGGAGGAGCAGTTCTTC.

The chain is built from TRBV7-2 and TRBJ2-3; D unclear. With 3 bases removed from V and 2 bases from J, the gap between germline ends came to 12 bases. Germline V lookup: CDR1 SGHTA, CDR2 FQGNSA. The CDR3 covers 15 residues. The CDR3 DNA reads as TGTGCCAGCAGCTTGGGCCTAACAACCACAGATACGCAGTATTTT. This translates into CASSLGLTTTDTQYF.

This chain joins TRBV7-2 and TRBJ1-4, with a possible D match to TRBD1 (6 bases). Germline values: CDR1 SGHTA, CDR2 FQGNSA. V dropped 4 bases and J dropped 2 bases, with 11 bases sitting between them. The CDR3 has 15 residues. This chain's CDR3 is CASSSTGHTNEKLFF. The CDR3 coding sequence is TGTGCCAGCAGCTCTACAGGGCACACTAATGAAAAACTGTTTTTT.

This sequence joins TRBV19 and TRBJ1-2; TRBD1 matches 9 bases. The germline V gene encodes CDR1 LNHDA and CDR2 SQIVND (reference sequence). Losses at the gene ends were 2 bases for V and 8 bases for J; bases not matched to a gene: 12. The CDR3 length is 16 residues. For the CDR3, the DNA is TGTGCCAGTAGTATACACCCGGGACAGGGAAGTGGCGGCTACACCTTC. As protein: CASSIHPGQGSGGYTF.

This clonotype was found a few times. The rearrangement uses TRBV6-2 or TRBV6-3 and TRBJ2-6; TRBD1 agrees at 10 bases. This CDR3 contains 17 residues. With V trimmed by 5 bases and J by 2 bases, 6 bases remained unmatched. Germline lookup yields CDR1 MNHEY and CDR2 SVGEGT. CDR3 in amino acids: CASSRDRGSPGANVLTF. CDR3 nucleotide sequence: TGTGCCAGCAGTAGGGACAGGGGTTCTCCTGGGGCCAACGTCCTGACTTTC.

V is TRBV7-9 and J is TRBJ2-3; possible D gene TRBD2, 5 bases. The CDR3 spans 15 residues. Germline values: CDR1 SEHNR, CDR2 FQNEAQ (reference sequence). The V gene lost 2 bases and the J gene lost 7 bases, with 16 bases spanning the gap. CDR3 DNA sequence: TGTGCCAGCAGCTTAACCGGAGGTCGAATTAATACGCAGTATTTT. Translation gives CASSLTGGRINTQYF.

In its sample, this clonotype was seen a few times. The chain couples TRBV20-1 to TRBJ2-5; possible D gene TRBD2, 6 bases. The CDR3 spans 15 residues. Germline values: CDR1 DFQATT, CDR2 SNEGSKA (reference sequence). V was trimmed by 0 bases and J by 1 base, leaving 12 bases between them. The CDR3 protein is CSARDRRGAQETQYF. DNA for the CDR3: TGCAGTGCTAGAGATAGGAGGGGAGCCCAAGAGACCCAGTACTTC.

The chain has TRBV5-4 and TRBJ2-3; D is undetermined. The CDR3 has 14 residues. CDR1 is SGHNT, CDR2 YYREEE, per germline (reference sequence). V lost 1 base to trimming and J lost 2 bases, with 8 bases between them. Written as DNA, the CDR3 is TGTGCCAGCAGCTTGCGGTCTAACACAGATACGCAGTATTTT. Its translation is CASSLRSNTDTQYF.

The rearrangement joins TRBV7-2 to TRBJ2-6, with D perhaps TRBD1 (5 bases). The CDR3 covers 17 residues. Germline loops: CDR1 SGHTA, CDR2 FQGNSA. V was clipped by 4 bases and J by 0 bases, with 13 bases between them. DNA for the CDR3: TGTGCCAGCAGCTCCGTAGGACAAAGCTCTGGGGCCAACGTCCTGACTTTC. Protein sequence: CASSSVGQSSGANVLTF.

V usage is TRBV5-5 and J usage is TRBJ2-1, with unresolved D. Germline V gives CDR1 SGHKS, CDR2 YYEKEE (reference sequence). Trimming took 1 base from V and 7 from J, leaving 21 bases between them. The CDR3 is made up of 17 amino acids. The CDR3 protein is CASSLSGRASGVNEQFF. The CDR3 DNA follows: TGTGCCAGCAGCTTGTCGGGTCGAGCTTCTGGGGTTAATGAGCAGTTCTTC.